This entry lists 10 T cell receptor beta chains sequenced from one sample in a study of T cell changes during pregnancy in multiple sclerosis (dated by TCRdb to between 2018 and 2021). Libraries were built with the immunoSEQ multiplex PCR assay. In its TCRdb copy, this immuneACCESS table keeps in-frame sequences only and misses some clones. Where compared with another copy, unresolved V genes explain less than half of these, and the others have no known cause. This sample lists 55,000 to 85,000 clones; nearly 95% were detected once. 0.29% of the sample lies in the top ten. The specimen was CD4+ T cells from peripheral blood mononuclear cells, collected after pregnancy. These receptors originate from a female donor with multiple sclerosis, enrolled in a pregnancy study.

The rearrangement uses TRBV6-1 and TRBJ1-2; D might be TRBD1 (6 bases). This CDR3 comprises 18 residues. Trimming stripped 4 bases from V and 0 bases from J, with 21 bases between. Germline CDR1 reads MNHNS; CDR2 reads SASEGT. CDR3 in DNA: TGTGCCAGCAGTGTGCGGGGGGCCCTTTCTCTCTCTAACTATGGCTACACCTTC. Translating gives CASSVRGALSLSNYGYTF.

The V gene is TRBV4-2, the J gene TRBJ2-3; the match to TRBD2 covers 10 bases. The CDR3 is 16 residues long. Unmatched junction bases numbered 5, after V lost 3 bases and J lost 2 bases. Germline CDR1 LGHNA, CDR2 YNFKEQ. The CDR3 sequence: CASSQGSGGNTDTQYF. The CDR3 coding sequence is TGTGCCAGCAGCCAGGGTAGCGGGGGGAACACAGATACGCAGTATTTT.

The V gene is TRBV9, the J gene TRBJ1-6, with D maybe TRBD1 (6 bases). Between the trimmed V and J ends, which lost 3 bases and 0 bases, there was a span of 7 bases. Germline lookup yields CDR1 SGDLS and CDR2 YYNGEE. The length of the CDR3 is 15 residues. The CDR3 is CASSGGGSYNSPLHF. The CDR3 coding sequence is TGTGCCAGCAGCGGAGGGGGCTCCTATAATTCACCCCTCCACTTT. Complete variable domain (other parts from reference TRBV9 and TRBJ1-6): DSGVTQTPKHLITATGQRVTLRCSPRSGDLSVYWYQQSLDQGLQFLIQYYNGEERAKGNILERFSAQQFPDLHSELNLSSLELGDSALYFCASSGGGSYNSPLHFGNGTRLTVT.

The chain joins TRBV2 to TRBJ1-4, with 9 bases lining up with TRBD1. The CDR3 is made up of 15 amino acids. Germline-derived CDR1 and CDR2 are SNHLY and FYNNEI. Losses at the gene ends were 6 bases for V and 9 bases for J; bases not matched to a gene: 11. In nucleotides, the CDR3 is TGTGCCAGCAGGGGGGCACAGGGGGCGACGAAAAAACTGTTTTTT. Translated, it gives CASRGAQGATKKLFF.

The chain combines TRBV19 with TRBJ1-5; weak D call: TRBD1 (5 bases). V dropped 6 bases and J dropped 5 bases, with 17 bases sitting between them. The germline V gene has CDR1 LNHDA and CDR2 SQIVND (reference sequence). This CDR3 spans 15 amino acids. The CDR3 DNA follows: TGTGCCAGTAGCCCGAACGGAGGGGCAGATCAGCCCCAGCATTTT. As protein: CASSPNGGADQPQHF.

The V call is TRBV27, the J call TRBJ2-5; 8 nucleotides agree with TRBD1. This CDR3 region has 13 residues. V shed 5 bases and J 3 bases; nucleotides not matched to a gene: 2. Germline-derived CDR1 and CDR2 are MNHEY and SMNVEV (reference sequence). The CDR3 is CASSHRGEETQYF. DNA of the CDR3: TGTGCCAGCAGTCACAGGGGGGAAGAGACCCAGTACTTC.

This chain uses TRBV7-3 with TRBJ2-1; D perhaps matches TRBD2 (6 bases). Germline CDR1 and CDR2: SGHTA and FQGTGA. This CDR3 is built from 14 residues. The V gene lost 4 bases and the J gene lost 8 bases, with 15 bases spanning the gap. The CDR3 bases are TGTGCCAGCAGCTCGGGGGTATCTTACGATGAGCAGTTCTTC. The encoded protein is CASSSGVSYDEQFF.

This chain uses TRBV6-5 with TRBJ1-2, with TRBD1 as a possible D gene (5 bases). The germline gives CDR1 MNHEY, CDR2 SVGAGI. This CDR3 has 16 residues. The V end lost 0 bases, the J end lost 2 bases, and 13 bases lay between the germline ends. The CDR3 coding sequence is TGTGCCAGCAGTTACTCGAAGAAGGAGGGGAACTATGGCTACACCTTC. Its translation is CASSYSKKEGNYGYTF.

This clone was picked up one time. CDR3 residues: CASSLQSGGTDTQYF. CDR3 DNA: TGCGCCAGCAGCCTCCAGAGCGGGGGAACAGATACGCAGTATTTT. The chain links TRBV5-1 to TRBJ2-3; TRBD2 agrees at 8 bases. Germline CDR1 SGHRS, CDR2 YFSETQ. CDR3 length: 15 amino acids. The V and J ends lost 4 bases and 3 bases, in that order; junction bases with no gene match: 7.

This clone is a singleton in its sample. This chain joins TRBV7-9 and TRBJ2-2; 8 bases agree with TRBD1. V was clipped by 5 bases and J by 7 bases; unmatched bases: 6. Germline assignment: CDR1 SEHNR and CDR2 FQNEAQ (reference sequence). The length of the CDR3 is 14 residues. The CDR3 sequence: CASSTDRADGELFF. As DNA, the CDR3 is TGTGCCAGCAGCACGGACAGGGCAGACGGGGAGCTGTTTTTT. Together with reference TRBV7-9 and TRBJ2-2, the CDR3 gives the full variable domain: DTGVSQNPRHKITKRGQNVTFRCDPISEHNRLYWYRQTLGQGPEFLTYFQNEAQLEKSRLLSDRFSAERPKGSFSTLEIQRTEQGDSAMYLCASSTDRADGELFFGEGSRLTVL.